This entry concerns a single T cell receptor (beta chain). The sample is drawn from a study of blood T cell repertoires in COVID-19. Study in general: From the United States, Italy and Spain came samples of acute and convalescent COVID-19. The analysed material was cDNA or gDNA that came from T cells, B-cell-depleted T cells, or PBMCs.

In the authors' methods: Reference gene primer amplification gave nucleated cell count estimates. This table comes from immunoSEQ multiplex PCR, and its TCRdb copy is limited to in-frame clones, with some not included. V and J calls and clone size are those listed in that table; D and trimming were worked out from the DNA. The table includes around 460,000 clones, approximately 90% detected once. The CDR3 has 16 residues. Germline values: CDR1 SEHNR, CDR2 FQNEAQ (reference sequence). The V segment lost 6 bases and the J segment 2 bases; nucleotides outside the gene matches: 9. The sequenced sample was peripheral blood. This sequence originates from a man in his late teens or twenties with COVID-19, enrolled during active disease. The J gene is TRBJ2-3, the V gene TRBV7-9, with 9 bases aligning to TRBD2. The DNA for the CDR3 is TGTGCCAGCAGTCCATTGACTAGCGGACCCACAGATACGCAGTATTTT. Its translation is CASSPLTSGPTDTQYF.